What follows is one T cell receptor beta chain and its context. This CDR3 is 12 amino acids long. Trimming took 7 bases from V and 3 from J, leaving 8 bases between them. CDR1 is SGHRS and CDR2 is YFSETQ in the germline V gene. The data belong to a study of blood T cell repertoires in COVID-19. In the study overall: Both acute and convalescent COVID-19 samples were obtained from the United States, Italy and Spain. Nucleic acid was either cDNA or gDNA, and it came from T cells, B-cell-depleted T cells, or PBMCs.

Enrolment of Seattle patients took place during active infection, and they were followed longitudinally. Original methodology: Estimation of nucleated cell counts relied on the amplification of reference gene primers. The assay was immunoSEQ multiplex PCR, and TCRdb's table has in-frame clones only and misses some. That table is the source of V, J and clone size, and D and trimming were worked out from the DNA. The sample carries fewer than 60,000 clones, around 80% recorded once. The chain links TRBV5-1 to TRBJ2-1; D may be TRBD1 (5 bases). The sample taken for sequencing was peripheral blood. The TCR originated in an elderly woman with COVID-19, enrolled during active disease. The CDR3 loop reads CASQDSYNEQFF. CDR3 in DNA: TGCGCCAGCCAAGACAGCTACAATGAGCAGTTCTTC.